Detailed here is one T cell receptor beta chain. Authors' methods: Amplified reference gene primers provided the basis for estimating nucleated cell counts. Using immunoSEQ multiplex PCR, the repertoire was profiled, and TCRdb retains in-frame clones only, with some absent. V and J calls and clone size are those listed in that table; D and trimming were worked out from the DNA. Of fewer than 400,000 clones detected, 85% appear once; the ten largest clones hold approximately 3.6%. The CDR3 runs 16 residues. Unmatched junction bases numbered 8, after V lost 3 bases and J lost 2 bases. Germline V gene lookup returns CDR1 LGHDT and CDR2 YNNKEL (reference sequence). The data stem from a study of blood T cell repertoires in COVID-19. Study at large: Sites across the United States, Italy and Spain contributed samples from acute and convalescent COVID-19. T cells, B-cell-depleted T cells, or PBMCs supplied cDNA or gDNA.

Sequenced sample: peripheral blood. The gene calls are TRBV3-1 (or the pseudogene TRBV3-2) and TRBJ2-7; TRBD1 agrees at 9 bases. The TCR originated in a woman under 30 with acute or convalescent COVID-19. CDR3 protein: CASSHTGQGSAYEQYF. In DNA, the CDR3 is TGTGCCAGCAGCCATACGGGACAGGGCTCTGCCTACGAGCAGTACTTC.